These 31 T cell receptor beta chains came from one sample sequenced in a study of CD8 T cells in ankylosing spondylitis. Their recognized antigens are unknown. TCRdb called the 5' RACE reads again in MiXCR, with one record for every CDR3 protein. The sample yields over 450,000 distinct CDR3 sequences, about 13% seen once. Whole-study results and caveats: Roughly eight highly homologous variants made up a TCR beta motif that seemed to typify ankylosing spondylitis blood.

Sequencing used blood, either unsorted or a sorted T cell fraction (not recorded which). Source of these receptors: a male donor with ankylosing spondylitis.

V is TRBV3-1 and J is TRBJ2-3; TRBD2 agrees at 7 bases. In germline, CDR1 is LGHDT, CDR2 YNNKEL (reference sequence). This CDR3 has 15 amino acids. J lost 5 bases, V lost 3 bases, and 8 bases had no gene match. The CDR3 DNA is TGTGCCAGCAGCCAGGCGGGAGAAGTTGTAGATACGCAGTATTTT. Protein product: CASSQAGEVVDTQYF.

The V and J genes are TRBV6-1 and TRBJ1-1, with 8 bases identical to TRBD1. This CDR3 is 13 amino acids long. Germline V gene sequence: CDR1 MNHNS, CDR2 SASEGT. The V segment lost 5 bases and the J segment 8 bases; nucleotides outside the gene matches: 7. The CDR3 reads CASSRSGGLEAFF. As DNA, the CDR3 is TGTGCCAGCAGTCGATCAGGGGGCTTAGAAGCTTTCTTT.

Only a few counts were recorded for this clonotype. The J gene is TRBJ2-1, the V gene TRBV20-1, with 8 bases matching TRBD2. The CDR3 runs 17 residues. Germline V gene lookup returns CDR1 DFQATT and CDR2 SNEGSKA (reference sequence). J gave up 7 bases and V 5 bases, and 19 bases lay outside the gene matches. The CDR3 reads CSASQLQRGRVGNEQFF. CDR3 DNA sequence: TGCAGTGCTTCCCAGTTGCAGCGGGGGCGGGTGGGGAATGAGCAGTTCTTC.

The chain has TRBV7-6 and TRBJ2-7, with 7 bases fitting TRBD1. Germline lookup yields CDR1 SGHVS and CDR2 FNYEAQ. The CDR3 totals 16 residues. With V trimmed by 0 bases and J by 2 bases, 7 bases remained unmatched. The CDR3 reads CASSLAGQVGPYEQYF. CDR3 sequence (DNA): TGTGCCAGCAGCTTAGCTGGACAGGTGGGTCCCTACGAGCAGTACTTC.

V and J are TRBV5-1 and TRBJ1-2, with 8 bases aligning to TRBD1. From germline, CDR1 is SGHRS and CDR2 YFSETQ. V shed 7 bases, J shed 4 bases, and the junction held 12 bases outside the gene matches. The CDR3 runs 15 residues. The CDR3 reads CASGSIGTGTYGYTF. In DNA, the CDR3 is TGCGCCAGCGGCTCCATTGGGACAGGAACCTATGGCTACACCTTC.

This clonotype has at least ten counts. CDR3 in amino acids: CASSEAVVAGRIREAFF. The CDR3 DNA reads TGTGCCAGCAGTGAAGCAGTGGTTGCGGGGCGGATAAGGGAAGCTTTCTTT. V usage is TRBV2 and J usage is TRBJ1-1; D perhaps matches TRBD1 (5 bases). CDR1 is SNHLY and CDR2 is FYNNEI in the germline V gene. This CDR3 region has 17 residues. Trimming shortened V by 0 bases and J by 8 bases, and 22 bases separated the two germline ends.

This sequence joins TRBV20-1 and TRBJ1-6; D may be TRBD1 (6 bases). Germline CDR1 reads DFQATT; CDR2 reads SNEGSKA (reference sequence). This CDR3 spans 14 amino acids. Trimming pared 7 bases from V and 7 bases from J, leaving 17 bases between. DNA of the CDR3: TGCAGTGTTCATCAAACAGGGTTGAATTCACCCCTCCACTTT. Protein product: CSVHQTGLNSPLHF.

The rearrangement uses TRBV11-2 and TRBJ1-3; D gene uncertain. The CDR3 has 15 residues. V was cut by 1 base and J by 0 bases, with 7 bases left in between. Germline V gene sequence: CDR1 SGHAT, CDR2 FQNNGV. DNA of the CDR3: TGTGCCAGCAGCTTAGGACGGACCTCTGGAAACACCATATATTTT. It yields the protein CASSLGRTSGNTIYF.

Only a few counts were recorded for this clonotype. The chain joins TRBV10-3 to TRBJ2-7; D is undetermined. V lost 6 bases, J lost 5 bases, and 17 bases lay in between. Germline V gene data show CDR1 as ENHRY and CDR2 as SYGVKD. CDR3 length: 14 amino acids. CDR3 protein: CAISPARAPHEQYF. The CDR3, as DNA: TGTGCCATCAGCCCCGCGAGAGCCCCCCACGAGCAGTACTTC.

This chain links TRBV12-3 or TRBV12-4 with TRBJ1-2; 11 bases agree with TRBD1. Germline trimming cut 6 bases from V and 4 bases from J; bases unmatched to any gene: 10. CDR3 length: 16 residues. CDR3 sequence (DNA): TGTGCCAGCAGCCGGACAGGGGGCGAGCTCTCCTATGGCTACACCTTC. Translating it yields CASSRTGGELSYGYTF.

Many counts were recorded for this clonotype. The chain links TRBV12-3 or TRBV12-4 to TRBJ1-2; tentative D call: TRBD1 (5 bases). V was shortened by 2 bases and J by 10 bases, with 14 bases between the two germline ends. The CDR3 totals 13 residues. The CDR3, as DNA: TGTGCCAGCAGTTTAATCCAGGGCACCTTCTACACCTTC. Amino acids: CASSLIQGTFYTF.

V is TRBV5-1 and J is TRBJ2-5; TRBD1 matches 8 bases. The CDR3 loop spans 16 amino acids. J gave up 5 bases and V 0 bases, and 9 bases lay outside the gene matches. CDR1 and CDR2 from the germline V gene are SGHRS and YFSETQ. The chain's CDR3 is CASSLGATGVGETQYF. The CDR3 bases are TGCGCCAGCAGCTTGGGCGCGACAGGGGTTGGTGAGACCCAGTACTTC.

This clonotype has more than one count but fewer than ten. The chain couples TRBV24-1 to TRBJ2-5; a weak D match, TRBD2 (6 bases). With 3 bases removed from V and 4 bases from J, the gap between germline ends came to 8 bases. This CDR3 is built from 13 residues. The germline V gene has CDR1 KGHDR and CDR2 SFDVKD. CDR3: CATSDAGRETQYF. The CDR3 region has the DNA TGTGCCACCAGTGATGCCGGGAGAGAGACCCAGTACTTC.

The sample holds a few counts of this clonotype. This chain links TRBV24-1 with TRBJ2-7, with TRBD1 matching over 7 bases. The CDR3 contains 14 residues. Germline CDR1 KGHDR, CDR2 SFDVKD. With 5 bases clipped from V and 5 bases from J, the junction kept 8 bases outside the gene matches. The CDR3 loop reads CATSGDSASHEQYF. CDR3 sequence (DNA): TGTGCCACCAGTGGGGACAGCGCTAGCCACGAGCAGTACTTC.

This clonotype turned up a few times. The chain has TRBV24-1 and TRBJ1-5; D remains ambiguous. With 5 bases removed from V and 5 bases from J, the gap between germline ends came to 15 bases. The germline V gene encodes CDR1 KGHDR and CDR2 SFDVKD. The CDR3 runs to 15 residues. The CDR3 coding sequence is TGTGCCACCAGTGTTGCTTCGGCCGGAGATCAGCCCCAGCATTTT. Translating it yields CATSVASAGDQPQHF.

The chain is built from TRBV11-2 and TRBJ2-3; TRBD2 aligns across 7 bases. Germline trimming cut 6 bases from V and 4 bases from J; bases unmatched to any gene: 7. The germline V gene encodes CDR1 SGHAT and CDR2 FQNNGV. This CDR3 is built from 14 residues. In DNA, the CDR3 is TGTGCCAGCAGGGCGGGAGATATCGCAGATACGCAGTATTTT. It codes for CASRAGDIADTQYF.

This clonotype came up a few times. This chain joins TRBV19 and TRBJ2-6, with D uncertain. This CDR3 contains 13 residues. Germline V gene data show CDR1 as LNHDA and CDR2 as SQIVND (reference sequence). Trimming shortened V by 7 bases and J by 2 bases, and 6 bases separated the two germline ends. The CDR3 loop reads CASTQAGANVLTF. As DNA, the CDR3 is TGTGCCAGTACTCAAGCTGGGGCCAACGTCCTGACTTTC.

There are a few counts of this clonotype. The rearrangement joins TRBV5-1 to TRBJ2-1; maybe TRBD2 (6 bases). Germline V gene lookup returns CDR1 SGHRS and CDR2 YFSETQ. The CDR3 covers 14 residues. Trimming took off 2 bases at V and 7 bases at J, with 13 bases between the two ends. Here the CDR3 DNA reads TGCGCCAGCAGCTTAAATCTAGCGAGGAATGAGCAGTTCTTC. This translates into CASSLNLARNEQFF.

V is TRBV20-1 and J is TRBJ2-7; D may be TRBD2 (6 bases). Germline-derived CDR1 and CDR2 are DFQATT and SNEGSKA (reference sequence). Trimming took 0 bases from V and 2 from J, leaving 11 bases between them. The CDR3 loop spans 14 amino acids. In nucleotides, the CDR3 is TGCAGTGCTAGAGACCCGGACTACACCTACGAGCAGTACTTC. The encoded protein is CSARDPDYTYEQYF.

This chain links TRBV5-1 with TRBJ1-5; no clear D gene. This CDR3 is built from 16 residues. V lost 0 bases to trimming and J lost 9 bases, with 19 bases between them. From germline, CDR1 is SGHRS and CDR2 YFSETQ. The CDR3 spells CASSLDSISQSGPQHF. The CDR3 nucleotides read TGCGCCAGCAGCTTGGACAGCATCTCGCAGTCGGGGCCCCAGCATTTT. Together with reference TRBV5-1 and TRBJ1-5, the CDR3 gives the full variable domain: KAGVTQTPRYLIKTRGQQVTLSCSPISGHRSVSWYQQTPGQGLQFLFEYFSETQRNKGNFPGRFSGRQFSNSRSEMNVSTLELGDSALYLCASSLDSISQSGPQHFGDGTRLSIL.

In this sample, this clonotype turned up a few times. The chain couples TRBV20-1 to TRBJ1-4; TRBD1 matches 9 bases. V lost 1 base to trimming and J lost 6 bases; unmatched junction nucleotides: 6. The CDR3 loop spans 15 amino acids. Per germline, CDR1 DFQATT and CDR2 SNEGSKA (reference sequence). CDR3 nucleotide sequence: TGCAGTGCTAGAGGAGGGGGACAGGGCTATGAAAAACTGTTTTTT. It specifies CSARGGGQGYEKLFF.

This clonotype was recorded many times. The genes are TRBV12-3 or TRBV12-4 and TRBJ2-1, with 9 bases matching TRBD1. V lost 7 bases, J lost 8 bases, and 3 bases stayed unmatched. The CDR3 covers 12 residues. The CDR3 DNA reads TGTGCCAGCATCCGGACAGGGGATGAGCAGTTCTTC. It specifies CASIRTGDEQFF.

This clonotype occurred a few times. The CDR3 bases are TGTGCCAGCAGTGAAGGCACGGTTAACTATGGCTACACCTTC. Its protein is CASSEGTVNYGYTF. V usage is TRBV2 and J usage is TRBJ1-2; D uncertain. The CDR3 covers 14 residues. Per the germline V gene, CDR1 is SNHLY and CDR2 is FYNNEI. V was trimmed by 1 base and J by 1 base, leaving 7 bases between them.

The chain carries TRBV29-1 and TRBJ2-1; D possibly corresponds to TRBD2 (6 bases). Germline CDR1 SQVTM, CDR2 ANQGSEA. V dropped 7 bases and J dropped 10 bases, with 14 bases sitting between them. CDR3 size: 11 residues. The CDR3 reads CSAGLPGEQFF. The CDR3 DNA reads TGCAGCGCGGGACTCCCTGGGGAGCAGTTCTTC.

Only a few counts were recorded for this clonotype. The genes are TRBV6-1 and TRBJ1-5, with 11 bases fitting TRBD1. The V gene end was trimmed by 5 bases and the J gene end by 5 bases; junction bases not matched to a gene: 5. Germline CDR1 is MNHNS and CDR2 is SASEGT. The CDR3 has 15 amino acids. CDR3 coding DNA: TGTGCCAGCAGTAGGACAGGGGGCGCATATCAGCCCCAGCATTTT. It codes for CASSRTGGAYQPQHF.

The chain employs TRBV11-3 and TRBJ2-1; D perhaps matches TRBD2 (5 bases). V lost 0 bases to trimming and J lost 5 bases, with 14 bases between them. This CDR3 is built from 16 residues. CDR1 and CDR2 (germline): SGHNT, YENEEA. The CDR3 bases are TGTGCCAGCAGCTTAGATAGTTACTCGGGGAACAATGAGCAGTTCTTC. Amino acids: CASSLDSYSGNNEQFF. Based on the CDR3 plus reference TRBV11-3 and TRBJ2-1, the full variable domain is EAGVVQSPRYKIIEKKQPVAFWCNPISGHNTLYWYLQNLGQGPELLIRYENEEAVDDSQLPKDRFSAERLKGVDSTLKIQPAELGDSAVYLCASSLDSYSGNNEQFFGPGTRLTVL.

The gene calls are TRBV5-1 and TRBJ2-3; 14 bases are shared with TRBD2. The V segment lost 4 bases and the J segment 6 bases; nucleotides outside the gene matches: 7. The CDR3 length is 16 residues. Germline V CDR1 and CDR2: SGHRS, YFSETQ. CDR3 loop: CASSPGTSGSGDTQYF. CDR3 bases: TGCGCCAGCAGCCCGGGGACTAGCGGGAGCGGCGATACGCAGTATTTT.

This clonotype was seen more than once but under ten times. The chain joins TRBV2 to TRBJ1-5; D might be TRBD1 (5 bases). Germline CDR1 is SNHLY and CDR2 is FYNNEI. V lost 6 bases and J lost 4, with 16 bases in between. The CDR3 contains 15 residues. CDR3 residues: CASSFERQPNQPQHF. CDR3 coding DNA: TGTGCCAGCAGCTTTGAAAGACAGCCTAATCAGCCCCAGCATTTT.

The table lists this clonotype with a few counts. The chain employs TRBV20-1 and TRBJ2-3, with a possible D match to TRBD2 (5 bases). Germline V CDR1 and CDR2: DFQATT, SNEGSKA (reference sequence). CDR3 length: 15 residues. Trimming cost V 4 bases and J 4 bases, with 18 bases left between them. CDR3 coding DNA: TGCAGTGCTACCCCGGGGTTCCGCTTCGCAGATACGCAGTATTTT. Protein product: CSATPGFRFADTQYF.

This chain connects TRBV20-1 to TRBJ1-5; 7 nucleotides align to TRBD1. Germline V gene sequence: CDR1 DFQATT, CDR2 SNEGSKA (reference sequence). The CDR3 is made up of 12 amino acids. V dropped 6 bases and J dropped 4; count of bases not matched to a gene: 3. The DNA for the CDR3 is TGCAGTGCGGAACAGGGGAATCAGCCCCAGCATTTT. It encodes CSAEQGNQPQHF.

V gene TRBV25-1 combines with J gene TRBJ1-2; the D gene is possibly TRBD1 (6 bases). The CDR3 loop spans 11 amino acids. The germline V gene has CDR1 MGHDK and CDR2 SYGVNS. V was clipped by 8 bases and J by 5 bases, with 9 bases between them. This CDR3 is CASQGRYGYTF. DNA of the CDR3: TGTGCCAGCCAGGGGAGGTATGGCTACACCTTC.